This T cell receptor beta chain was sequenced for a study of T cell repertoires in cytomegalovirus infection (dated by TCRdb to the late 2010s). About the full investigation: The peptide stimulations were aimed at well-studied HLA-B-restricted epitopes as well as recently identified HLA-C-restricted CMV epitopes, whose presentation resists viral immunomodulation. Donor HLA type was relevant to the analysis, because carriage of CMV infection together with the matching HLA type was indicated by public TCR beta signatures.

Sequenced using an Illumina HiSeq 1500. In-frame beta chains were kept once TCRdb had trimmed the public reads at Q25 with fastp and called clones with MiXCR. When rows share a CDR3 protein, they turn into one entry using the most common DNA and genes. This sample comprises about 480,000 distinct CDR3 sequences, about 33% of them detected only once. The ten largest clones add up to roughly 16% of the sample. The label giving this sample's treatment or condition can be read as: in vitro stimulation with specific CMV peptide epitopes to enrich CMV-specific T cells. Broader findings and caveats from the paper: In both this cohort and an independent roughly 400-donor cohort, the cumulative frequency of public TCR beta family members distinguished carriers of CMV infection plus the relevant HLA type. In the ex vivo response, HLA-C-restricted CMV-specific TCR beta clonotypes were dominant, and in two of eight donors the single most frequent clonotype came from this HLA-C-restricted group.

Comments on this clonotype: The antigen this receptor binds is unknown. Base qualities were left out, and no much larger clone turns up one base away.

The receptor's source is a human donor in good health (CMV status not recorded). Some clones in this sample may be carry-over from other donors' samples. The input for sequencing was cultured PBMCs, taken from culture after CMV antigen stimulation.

The CDR3 amino acid sequence is: CASSMDTANTEAFF. The sequence in DNA is TGTGCCAGCAGCATGGACACGGCGAACACTGAAGCTTTCTTT. The V and J segments used are TRBV7-2 and TRBJ1-1; TRBD1 is possibly the D segment (5 matching bases). CDR1 and CDR2, per the germline V gene, are SGHTA and FQGNSA. The junction shows trimming of 5 bases on V and 1 base on J, plus 11 bases between the germline ends. The CDR3, cysteine through phenylalanine, is 14 amino acids long. Only the CDR3 DNA is retained, 42 bases long and in frame from the first base.